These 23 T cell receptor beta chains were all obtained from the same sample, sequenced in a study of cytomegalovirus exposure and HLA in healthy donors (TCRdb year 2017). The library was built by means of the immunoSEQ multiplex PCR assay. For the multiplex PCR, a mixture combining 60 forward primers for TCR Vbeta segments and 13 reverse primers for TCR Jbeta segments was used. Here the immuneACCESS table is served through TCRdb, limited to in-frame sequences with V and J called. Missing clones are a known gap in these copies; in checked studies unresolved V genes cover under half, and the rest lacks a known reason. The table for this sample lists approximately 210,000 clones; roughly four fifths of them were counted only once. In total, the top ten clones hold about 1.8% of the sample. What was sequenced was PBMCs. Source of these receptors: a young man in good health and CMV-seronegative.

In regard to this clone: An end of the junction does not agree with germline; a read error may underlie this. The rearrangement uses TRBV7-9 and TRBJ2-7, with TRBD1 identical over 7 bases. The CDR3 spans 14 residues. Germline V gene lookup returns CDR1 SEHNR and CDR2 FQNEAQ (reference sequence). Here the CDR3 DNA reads TGTTCCAGCAGCTCTAACAGGGGAACCTACGAGCAGTACTTC. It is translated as CSSSSNRGTYEQYF.

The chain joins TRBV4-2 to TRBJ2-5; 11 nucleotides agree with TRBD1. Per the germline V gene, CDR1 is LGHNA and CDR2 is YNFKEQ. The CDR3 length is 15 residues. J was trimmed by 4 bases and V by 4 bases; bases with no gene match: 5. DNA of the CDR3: TGTGCCAGCAGCCTCGGACAGGGGGCGGCAGAGACCCAGTACTTC. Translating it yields CASSLGQGAAETQYF.

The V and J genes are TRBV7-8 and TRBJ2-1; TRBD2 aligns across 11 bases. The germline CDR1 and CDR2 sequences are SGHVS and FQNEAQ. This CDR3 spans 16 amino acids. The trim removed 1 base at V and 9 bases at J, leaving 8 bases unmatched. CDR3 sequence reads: CASSLERLAGFIEQFF. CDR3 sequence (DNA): TGTGCCAGCAGCTTAGAGAGACTAGCGGGATTCATTGAGCAGTTCTTC.

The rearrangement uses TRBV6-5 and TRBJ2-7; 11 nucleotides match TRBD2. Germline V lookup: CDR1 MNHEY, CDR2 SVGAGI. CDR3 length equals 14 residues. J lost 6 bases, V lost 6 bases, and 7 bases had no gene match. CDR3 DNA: TGTGCCAGCAGAAGACTAGCGGGGTTGAGCGAGCAGTACTTC. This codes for CASRRLAGLSEQYF.

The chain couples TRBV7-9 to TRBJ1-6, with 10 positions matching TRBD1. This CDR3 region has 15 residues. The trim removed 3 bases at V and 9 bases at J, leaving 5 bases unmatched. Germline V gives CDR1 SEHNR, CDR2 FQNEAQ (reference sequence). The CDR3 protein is CASSLEGQGSSPLHF. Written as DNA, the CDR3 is TGTGCCAGCAGCTTGGAGGGACAGGGGAGTTCACCCCTCCACTTT.

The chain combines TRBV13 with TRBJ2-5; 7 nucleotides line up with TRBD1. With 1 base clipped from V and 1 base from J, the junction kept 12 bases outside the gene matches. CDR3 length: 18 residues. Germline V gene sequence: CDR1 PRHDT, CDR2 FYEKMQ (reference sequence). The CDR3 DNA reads TGTGCCAGCAGCTTAGAGACCCTCCCAGACAGGGCCCAAGAGACCCAGTACTTC. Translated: CASSLETLPDRAQETQYF.

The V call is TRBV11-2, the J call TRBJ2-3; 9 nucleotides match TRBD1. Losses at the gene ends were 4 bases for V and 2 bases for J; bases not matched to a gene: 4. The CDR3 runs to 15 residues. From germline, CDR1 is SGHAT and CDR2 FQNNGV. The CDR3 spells CASSSRTGVTDTQYF. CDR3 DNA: TGTGCCAGCAGCTCGCGGACAGGGGTCACAGATACGCAGTATTTT.

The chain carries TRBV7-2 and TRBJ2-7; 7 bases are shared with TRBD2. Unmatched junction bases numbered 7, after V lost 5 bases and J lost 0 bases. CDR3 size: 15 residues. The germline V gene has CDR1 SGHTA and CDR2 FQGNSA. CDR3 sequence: CASSPGGQNSYEQYF. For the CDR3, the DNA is TGTGCCAGCAGCCCGGGGGGTCAAAACTCCTACGAGCAGTACTTC.

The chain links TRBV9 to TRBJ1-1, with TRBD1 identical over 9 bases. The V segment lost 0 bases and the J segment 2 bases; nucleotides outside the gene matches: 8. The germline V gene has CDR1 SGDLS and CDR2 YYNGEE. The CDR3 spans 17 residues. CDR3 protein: CASSVVGTGGFNTEAFF. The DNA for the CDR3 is TGTGCCAGCAGCGTAGTCGGAACAGGGGGCTTTAACACTGAAGCTTTCTTT.

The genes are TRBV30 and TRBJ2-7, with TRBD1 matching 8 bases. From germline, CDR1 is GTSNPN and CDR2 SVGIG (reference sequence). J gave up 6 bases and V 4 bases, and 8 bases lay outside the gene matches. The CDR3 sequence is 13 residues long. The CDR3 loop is CAWTQGAKGEQYF. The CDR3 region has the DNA TGTGCCTGGACGCAGGGGGCAAAGGGCGAGCAGTACTTC. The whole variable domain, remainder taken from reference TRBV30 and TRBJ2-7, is SQTIHQWPATLVQPVGSPLSLECTVEGTSNPNLYWYRQAAGRGLQLLFYSVGIGQISSEVPQNLSASRPQDRQFILSSKKLLLSDSGFYLCAWTQGAKGEQYFGPGTRLTVT.

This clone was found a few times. CDR3 sequence: CASSLNPDNSYNEQFF. CDR3 nucleotide sequence: TGTGCCAGCAGCTTAAATCCGGACAACTCCTACAATGAGCAGTTCTTC. V usage is TRBV11-2 and J usage is TRBJ2-1; D is possibly TRBD1 (5 bases). Germline CDR1 SGHAT, CDR2 FQNNGV. The length of the CDR3 is 16 residues. Trimming removed 2 bases from V and 0 bases from J, with 11 bases in between.

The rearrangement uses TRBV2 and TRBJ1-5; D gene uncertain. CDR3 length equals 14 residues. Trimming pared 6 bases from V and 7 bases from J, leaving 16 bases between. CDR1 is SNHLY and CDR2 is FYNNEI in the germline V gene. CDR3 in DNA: TGTGCCAGCAGAGAGAACCGAATTAGCCAGCCCCAGCATTTT. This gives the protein CASRENRISQPQHF.

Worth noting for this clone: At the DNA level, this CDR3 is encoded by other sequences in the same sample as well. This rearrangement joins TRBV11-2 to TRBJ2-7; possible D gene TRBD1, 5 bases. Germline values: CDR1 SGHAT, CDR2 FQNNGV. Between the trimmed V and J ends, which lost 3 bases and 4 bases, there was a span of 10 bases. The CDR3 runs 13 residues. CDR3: CASSFRQWYEQYF. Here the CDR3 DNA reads TGTGCCAGCAGCTTTAGACAGTGGTACGAGCAGTACTTC.

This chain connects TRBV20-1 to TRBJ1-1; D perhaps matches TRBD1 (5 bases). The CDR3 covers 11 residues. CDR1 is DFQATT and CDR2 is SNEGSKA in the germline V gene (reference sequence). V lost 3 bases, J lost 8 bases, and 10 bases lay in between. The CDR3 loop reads CSASDGAEAFF. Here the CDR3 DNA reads TGCAGTGCTAGTGATGGGGCAGAAGCTTTCTTT.

CDR3 coding DNA: TGTGCCAGCAGCTTGAAGTTGGGGGGGGAGAATGAGCAGTTCTTC. Its protein is CASSLKLGGENEQFF. The rearrangement links TRBV5-4 to TRBJ2-1; TRBD2 matches at 7 bases. The trim removed 1 base at V and 7 bases at J, leaving 8 bases unmatched. The CDR3 consists of 15 residues. From germline, CDR1 is SGHNT and CDR2 YYREEE (reference sequence).

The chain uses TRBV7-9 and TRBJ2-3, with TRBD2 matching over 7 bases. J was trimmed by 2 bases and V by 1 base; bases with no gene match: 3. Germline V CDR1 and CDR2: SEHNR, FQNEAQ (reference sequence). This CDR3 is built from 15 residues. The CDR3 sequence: CASSLVSGTTDTQYF. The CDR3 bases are TGTGCCAGCAGCTTAGTAAGCGGGACCACAGATACGCAGTATTTT.

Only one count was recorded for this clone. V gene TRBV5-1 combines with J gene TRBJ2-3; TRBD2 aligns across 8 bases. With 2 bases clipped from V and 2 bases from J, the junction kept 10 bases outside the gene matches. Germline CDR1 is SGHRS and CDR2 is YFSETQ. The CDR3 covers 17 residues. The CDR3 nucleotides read TGCGCCAGCAGCTTTTTACTGGCGGGGGGAAACACAGATACGCAGTATTTT. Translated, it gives CASSFLLAGGNTDTQYF.

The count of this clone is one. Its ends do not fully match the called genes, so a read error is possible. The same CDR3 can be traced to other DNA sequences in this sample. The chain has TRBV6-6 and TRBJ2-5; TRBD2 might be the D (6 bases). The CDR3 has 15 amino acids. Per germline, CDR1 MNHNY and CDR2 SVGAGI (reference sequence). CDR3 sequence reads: CASSYSSVGGETQYF. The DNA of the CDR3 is TGTGCCAGCAGCTACTCGAGTGTCGGGGGAGAGACCCAGTACTTC.

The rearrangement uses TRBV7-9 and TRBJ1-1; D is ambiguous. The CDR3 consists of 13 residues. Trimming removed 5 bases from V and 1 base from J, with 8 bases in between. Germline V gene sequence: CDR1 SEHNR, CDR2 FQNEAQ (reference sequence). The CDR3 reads CASSATSNTEAFF. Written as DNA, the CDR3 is TGTGCCAGCAGCGCCACATCGAACACTGAAGCTTTCTTT. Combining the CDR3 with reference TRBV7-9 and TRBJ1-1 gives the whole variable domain DTGVSQNPRHKITKRGQNVTFRCDPISEHNRLYWYRQTLGQGPEFLTYFQNEAQLEKSRLLSDRFSAERPKGSFSTLEIQRTEQGDSAMYLCASSATSNTEAFFGQGTRLTVV.

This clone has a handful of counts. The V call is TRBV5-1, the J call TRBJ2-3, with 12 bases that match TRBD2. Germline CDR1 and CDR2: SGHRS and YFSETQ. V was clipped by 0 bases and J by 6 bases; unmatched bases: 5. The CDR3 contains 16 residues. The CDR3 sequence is CASSLGLAGAIDTQYF. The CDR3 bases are TGCGCCAGCAGCTTGGGACTAGCGGGAGCGATTGATACGCAGTATTTT.

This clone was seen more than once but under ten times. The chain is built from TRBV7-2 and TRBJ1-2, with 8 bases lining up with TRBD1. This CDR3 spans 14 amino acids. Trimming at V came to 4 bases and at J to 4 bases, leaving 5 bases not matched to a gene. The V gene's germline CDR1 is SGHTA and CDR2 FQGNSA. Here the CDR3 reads CASSSSGGTYGYTF. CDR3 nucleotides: TGTGCCAGCAGCTCCTCAGGGGGCACCTATGGCTACACCTTC.

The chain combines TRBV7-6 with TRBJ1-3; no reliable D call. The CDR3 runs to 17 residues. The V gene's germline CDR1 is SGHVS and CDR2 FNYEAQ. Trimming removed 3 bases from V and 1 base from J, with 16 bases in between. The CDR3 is CASSFMAGLGSGNTIYF. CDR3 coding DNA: TGTGCCAGCAGCTTCATGGCAGGACTGGGTTCTGGAAACACCATATATTTT.

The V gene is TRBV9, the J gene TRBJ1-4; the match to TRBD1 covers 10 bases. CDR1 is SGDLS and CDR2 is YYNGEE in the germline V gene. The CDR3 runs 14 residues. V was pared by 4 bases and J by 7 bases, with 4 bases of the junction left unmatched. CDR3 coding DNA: TGTGCCAGCAGCCCACGGACAGGGGGTGAAAAACTGTTTTTT. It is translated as CASSPRTGGEKLFF.